These T cell receptor beta chains were read from a single sample in a study of hypomethylating agent response in myelodysplastic syndrome. Using immunoSEQ multiplex PCR, the repertoire was profiled, and TCRdb retains in-frame clones only, with some absent. This table holds about 5,000 clones, less than 90% found once. This sample comprised bone marrow, obtained before or after starting hypomethylating agent treatment for myelodysplastic syndrome (not recorded which). These receptors were taken from a human donor with myelodysplastic syndrome. Both conserved end residues are part of each CDR3. Each record gives: clone size, V gene, J gene, D gene, CDR3 protein, CDR3 DNA. A D gene is named only where the DNA matches it firmly. Where a row states a size, it is once, few, many or the class of an expanded clone; other rows omit it.

NA	TRBV28	TRBJ2-2	NA	CASSRPSGTGELFF	TGTGCCAGCAGTCGACCCTCGGGGACCGGGGAGCTGTTTTTT
NA	TRBV7-2	TRBJ2-7	TRBD2	CASSLGSGSHEQYF	TGTGCCAGCAGCTTAGGTAGCGGGAGTCACGAGCAGTACTTC
NA	TRBV6-6	TRBJ2-1	NA	CASSYAERNNNEQFF	TGTGCCAGCAGTTATGCCGAGCGCAACAACAATGAGCAGTTCTTC
NA	TRBV28	TRBJ1-4	NA	CASSFESSRKLFF	TGTGCCAGCAGTTTCGAGAGTTCCCGAAAACTGTTTTTT
few	TRBV5-1	TRBJ1-5	NA	CASSRDGANQPQHF	TGCGCCAGCAGCAGGGACGGAGCCAATCAGCCCCAGCATTTT
NA	TRBV5-6	TRBJ1-2	NA	CASSLGGQGAGYTF	TGTGCCAGCAGCTTGGGAGGTCAAGGGGCTGGCTACACCTTC
NA	TRBV7-2	TRBJ1-1	NA	CASSWRQTGEAFF	TGTGCCAGCAGCTGGCGTCAAACGGGTGAAGCTTTCTTT
NA	TRBV7-9	TRBJ2-5	NA	CASSFRQIQETQYF	TGTGCCAGCAGCTTCCGACAGATCCAAGAGACCCAGTACTTC
NA	TRBV5-6	TRBJ1-4	NA	CASSGRLQEKLFF	TGTGCCAGCAGCGGCAGATTACAAGAAAAACTGTTTTTT
NA	TRBV28	TRBJ2-7	TRBD1	CASSSRTGHSYEQYF	TGTGCCAGCAGTTCTCGGACAGGGCACTCCTACGAGCAGTACTTC
once	TRBV6-4	TRBJ2-1	NA	CASSDSGSYNEQFF	TGTGCCAGCAGTGACTCGGGGTCCTACAATGAGCAGTTCTTC
NA	TRBV4-1	TRBJ2-1	TRBD2	CASSQERRLAGGEQFF	TGCGCCAGCAGCCAAGAGAGGAGGCTAGCGGGAGGGGAGCAGTTCTTC
NA	TRBV7-9	TRBJ1-4	NA	CASSSTGPGANEKLFF	TGTGCCAGCAGCTCCACGGGGCCAGGGGCTAATGAAAAACTGTTTTTT
NA	TRBV11-1	TRBJ2-7	NA	CASSLIEEALTYEQYF	TGTGCCAGCAGCTTAATAGAGGAGGCCCTAACCTACGAGCAGTACTTC
NA	TRBV28	TRBJ2-3	NA	CASSLRGWPEQGTDTQYF	TGTGCCAGCAGCCTCCGGGGGTGGCCCGAGCAGGGCACAGATACGCAGTATTTT
medium-sized	TRBV20-1	TRBJ1-2	NA	CSANRNYGYTF	TGCAGTGCTAACAGAAACTATGGCTACACCTTC
NA	TRBV7-2	TRBJ1-3	NA	CASSLDLQNTIYF	TGTGCCAGCAGCTTAGATCTCCAAAACACCATATATTTT
NA	TRBV9	TRBJ1-6	NA	CASSPSGGQDSPLHF	TGTGCCAGCAGCCCGAGCGGGGGGCAGGATTCACCCCTCCACTTT
NA	TRBV6-5	TRBJ2-1	NA	CASSSVKQGYNEQFF	TGTGCCAGCAGTTCCGTAAAACAGGGATACAATGAGCAGTTCTTC
NA	TRBV18	TRBJ2-3	NA	CASSPSTDTQYF	TGTGCCAGCTCGCCAAGCACAGATACGCAGTATTTT
NA	TRBV4-3	TRBJ1-2	NA	CASSQGNYGYTF	TGCGCCAGCAGCCAAGGGAACTATGGCTACACCTTC
NA	TRBV14	TRBJ2-3	TRBD1	CASSQRTGGGDTQYF	TGTGCCAGCAGCCAAAGGACAGGGGGAGGAGATACGCAGTATTTT
few	TRBV7-9	TRBJ1-4	NA	CASSLAGRVGEKLFF	TGTGCCAGCAGCTTAGCGGGAAGGGTTGGTGAAAAACTGTTTTTT
once	TRBV7-2	TRBJ2-1	NA	CASSFTAYNEQFF	TGTGCCAGCAGCTTTACAGCTTACAATGAGCAGTTCTTC
NA	TRBV5-4	TRBJ2-5	TRBD1	CASSSTPAGGETQYF	TGTGCCAGCAGCTCGACCCCCGCAGGGGGAGAGACCCAGTACTTC
NA	TRBV27	TRBJ2-1	NA	CASSLQGADWDEQFF	TGTGCCAGCAGTTTACAAGGGGCGGATTGGGATGAGCAGTTCTTC
NA	TRBV6-5	TRBJ1-6	NA	CASSYSFGLALHF	TGTGCCAGCAGTTACTCTTTCGGACTAGCCCTCCACTTT
once	TRBV6-1	TRBJ1-5	NA	CASSTGTQQPQHF	TGTGCCAGCAGTACCGGGACACAACAGCCCCAGCATTTT
NA	TRBV10-3	TRBJ1-2	NA	CAISESFLGVSGYTF	TGTGCCATCAGTGAGTCTTTCTTAGGGGTCAGTGGCTACACCTTC
NA	TRBV15	TRBJ2-1	TRBD1	CATSTPGRGGARSSYNEQFF	TGTGCCACCAGCACCCCAGGGAGAGGGGGCGCGAGGAGCTCCTACAATGAGCAGTTCTTC
NA	TRBV30	TRBJ1-5	NA	CAWSPGGATGQPQHF	TGTGCCTGGAGCCCTGGGGGGGCGACGGGGCAGCCCCAGCATTTT
NA	TRBV7-2	TRBJ2-1	NA	CASSPVTGYNEQFF	TGTGCCAGCAGCCCAGTCACAGGTTACAATGAGCAGTTCTTC
NA	TRBV4-1	TRBJ2-3	TRBD2	CASSQEGGGGGTQYF	TGCGCCAGCAGCCAAGAAGGTGGCGGGGGAGGTACGCAGTATTTT
NA	TRBV6-1	TRBJ1-5	NA	CASSEASDVRYPHF	TGTGCCAGCAGTGAAGCCTCCGACGTACGGTACCCGCATTTT
NA	TRBV2	TRBJ1-5	NA	CASSTKDRNQPQHF	TGTGCCAGCAGTACTAAAGACCGTAATCAGCCCCAGCATTTT
NA	TRBV28	TRBJ1-1	NA	CASSLQGPNTEAFF	TGTGCCAGCAGTCTACAGGGCCCGAACACTGAAGCTTTCTTT
NA	TRBV5-5	TRBJ1-3	TRBD1	CASSLGGLSGNTIYF	TGTGCCAGCAGCTTAGGGGGCCTCTCTGGAAACACCATATATTTT
NA	TRBV5-1	TRBJ2-7	TRBD1	CASSLVGGQGVLEQYF	TGCGCCAGCAGCTTGGTAGGCGGACAGGGGGTTCTCGAGCAGTACTTC
NA	TRBV11-2	TRBJ2-3	NA	CASSPGPIDTQYF	TGTGCCAGCAGCCCCGGACCCATAGATACGCAGTATTTT